This T cell receptor (beta chain) appears in the sequencing data of a study of Ad26.COV2.S vaccination and SARS-CoV-2 variants (dated by TCRdb to the early 2020s). In terms of the full investigation: Vaccine-arm donors came from COV1001, a multicentre, randomized, double-blind, placebo-controlled phase I-IIa trial of Ad26.COV2.S in healthy adults. Investigators did not know the trial group allocation while performing experiments and assessing outcomes. Ad26.COV2.S was administered intramuscularly at 5 x 10^10 or 1 x 10^11 viral particles, either as a single shot or as two shots given 56 days apart. A total of 32 samples were included in the TCR-sequenced set, comprising some 20 Ad26.COV2.S vaccine recipients, 5 placebo recipients and 8 SARS-CoV-2 convalescent individuals. The specificity and breadth of SARS-CoV-2-reactive T cell receptors after Ad26.COV2.S vaccination were assessed by TCRbeta repertoire sequencing. Participants in the trial were split at random into five groups of five each, receiving low-dose or high-dose Ad26.COV2.S once or twice, or else placebo on both occasions. What the research found in general, with its limitations: Comparing responses between vaccine doses or regimens was not something the study was powered to do. The authors noted that the TCR breadth and depth analyses may have underestimated total T cell responses. Vaccine and placebo recipients had similar non-spike TCR breadth, a finding consistent with the vaccine containing only spike. After vaccination, spike-specific CD8+ and CD4+ T cell responses were reported to show substantial breadth. Higher spike-specific TCR breadth was observed in Ad26.COV2.S recipients than in placebo recipients (P = 0.0014).

Sequences SEHNR (CDR1) and FQNEAQ (CDR2) are obtained from the germline V gene (reference sequence). The V end gives up 2 bases and the J end 10 bases, leaving 10 bases in the junction not matched to a gene. From the cysteine up to the phenylalanine, the CDR3 has a length of 15 residues. This entry keeps only the CDR3 DNA: 45 bases, framed from base 1. The immunoSEQ Assay was the method used to sequence TCRbeta CDR3 regions. After extraction, genomic DNA underwent amplification by bias-controlled multiplex PCR, followed by high-throughput sequencing. Turning to the authors' computational methods: To quantify the absolute abundance of every unique TCRbeta CDR3 region, sequences were collapsed and filtered. T cell fraction was estimated by normalizing TCRbeta template counts to usable DNA, which was measured by amplifying reference genes present in all nucleated cells. Repertoire TCRs were annotated as SARS-CoV-2-specific by exact matching of V gene, CDR3 amino acid sequence and J gene to a known reactive TCR set. MIRA supplied the reference SARS-CoV-2 TCR set, which was filtered for enrichment in COVID-19-positive ImmuneCODE repertoires so that public or cross-reactive TCRs were removed. Drawing on the MIRA antigens, annotated TCRs were analysed further at the level of specific ORF or position within ORF. Depth was the summed frequency of annotated unique rearrangements, while breadth was defined as annotated unique rearrangements over total unique productive rearrangements. Two-sided Wilcoxon rank-sum tests were applied when comparing TCR breadth between groups. The table was pulled from immuneACCESS by TCRdb, which kept in-frame rearrangements only. Such tables lose some clones; where checked, under half of the loss comes from unresolved V genes, and the rest has no known cause. The DNA was the basis for D and trimming; V, J and clone size are from that table. The sample data list around 250,000 clones, and about 83% of these were observed just once. The ten largest clones add up to about 2.7% of the sample.

This clone was seen once. Its specific antigen is unknown. No base quality information exists; no much larger clone differs at one position. The sample's treatment or condition label is to be understood as: about 20 received Ad26.COV2.S at low or high dose, single or two shots; five or six received placebo; per-sample allocation not given. For vaccine and placebo recipients, the sequenced repertoires came from samples collected on day 63 after the first injection. In Cohort 1b, about two dozen adults aged 18-55 years were enrolled at a single site in Boston, USA, between 29 July and 7 August 2020. Ad26.COV2.S consisted of a replication-incompetent adenovirus type 26 vector by which a prefusion-stabilized SARS-CoV-2 spike protein from the original Wuhan strain was expressed.

The TCR originated in a person aged 18-60 years who received the Ad26.COV2.S COVID-19 vaccine or a placebo. The sample consisted of peripheral blood, taken in a trial of Ad26.COV2.S vaccine versus placebo. The V gene is TRBV7-9 and the J gene is TRBJ1-4; 7 middle bases align to TRBD1. The DNA sequence is as follows: TGTGCCAGCAGCTTAAGTCGCTCCCAGGGGGGAAAACTGTTTTTT. The translation is CASSLSRSQGGKLFF.